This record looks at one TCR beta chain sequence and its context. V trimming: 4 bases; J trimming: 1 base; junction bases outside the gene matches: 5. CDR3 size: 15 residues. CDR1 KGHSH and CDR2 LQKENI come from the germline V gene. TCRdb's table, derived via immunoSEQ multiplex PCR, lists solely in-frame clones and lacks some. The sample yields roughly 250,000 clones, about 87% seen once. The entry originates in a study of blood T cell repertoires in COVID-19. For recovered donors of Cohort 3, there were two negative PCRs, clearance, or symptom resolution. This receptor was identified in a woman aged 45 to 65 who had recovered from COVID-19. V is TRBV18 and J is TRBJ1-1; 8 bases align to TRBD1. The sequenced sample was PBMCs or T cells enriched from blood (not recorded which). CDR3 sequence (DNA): TGTGCCAGCTCACGACTGGACAGGGCGAACACTGAAGCTTTCTTT. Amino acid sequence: CASSRLDRANTEAFF.